Described below is a single T cell receptor beta chain sequence and its context. What it binds is unknown. Trimming cost V 5 bases and J 2 bases; bases outside gene matches: 9. The CDR3 loop spans 16 amino acids. Germline CDR1 and CDR2: MNHEY and SMNVEV (reference sequence). The record originates from a study of CD8+ T cells in alopecia areata. Across the study: Among treated patients, oral tofacitinib was administered at 5 to 10 mg twice daily. Treated patients' severity was scored by percentage of affected scalp area. Study observations and caveats: Compared with normal scalp, lesional scalp had higher clonality and more expanded CD8+ clones.

Treatment of the sample: oral pan-JAK inhibitor, 5-10 mg twice daily. Extraction of RNA preceded its reverse transcription into cDNA, which served as the sequencing template. This table comes from immunoSEQ multiplex PCR, and its TCRdb copy is limited to in-frame clones, with some not included. The table has about 210,000 clones, approximately 45% seen once. V usage is TRBV27 and J usage is TRBJ2-7; 10 bases fit TRBD2. The sample in question was CD4+ T cells sorted from blood, obtained at approximately week 36, from a patient treated with tofacitinib. The sequence derives from a human donor with alopecia areata. The CDR3 coding sequence is TGTGCCAGCAGTCGTTCCGGGACTAGCGACCCCTACGAGCAGTACTTC. This gives the protein CASSRSGTSDPYEQYF.